The clone carrying this T cell receptor (beta chain) was detected many times. No antigen is known for it. These data originate in a study of T-cell reconstitution after alpha-beta-depleted transplantation in children. The study, taken as a whole, reports: T-cell counts and diversity at one year following transplant were attributed mainly to newly produced T cells.

The V end was cut by 3 bases, the J end by 4 bases, with 9 bases between. The CDR3 length is 14 residues. CDR1 is SGHVS and CDR2 is FNYEAQ in the germline V gene. This sample's TCRbeta library carried unique molecular identifier barcodes. MiXCR, applied by TCRdb to the PCR reads, yields one record per CDR3 protein. Of 250,000 to 300,000 distinct CDR3 sequences listed, roughly 11% are singletons. The receptor comes from a male patient between 2 and 10 years old who had a stem cell transplant for chronic granulomatous disease, so the T cells may come from the graft donor. Sequenced here: peripheral blood, sampled 180 days after TCRalphabeta/CD19-depleted stem cell transplant. The chain links TRBV7-6 to TRBJ1-4, with TRBD1 as a possible D gene (5 bases). Here the CDR3 DNA reads TGTGCCAGCAGCTTCGGGGGATTTAATGAAAAACTGTTTTTT. Translation gives CASSFGGFNEKLFF.